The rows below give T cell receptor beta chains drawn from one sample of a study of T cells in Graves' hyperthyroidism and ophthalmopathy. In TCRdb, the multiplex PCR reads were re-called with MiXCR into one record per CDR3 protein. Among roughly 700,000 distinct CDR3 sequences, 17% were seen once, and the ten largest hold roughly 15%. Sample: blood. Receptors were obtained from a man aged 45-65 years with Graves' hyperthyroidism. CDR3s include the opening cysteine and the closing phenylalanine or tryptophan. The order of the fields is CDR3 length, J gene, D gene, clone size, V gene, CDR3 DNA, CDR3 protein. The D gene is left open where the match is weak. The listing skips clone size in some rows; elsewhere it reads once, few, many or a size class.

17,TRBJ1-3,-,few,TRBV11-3,TGTGCCAGCAGCCCGCCCGGACTGATCAACTCTGGAAACACCATATATTTT,CASSPPGLINSGNTIYF
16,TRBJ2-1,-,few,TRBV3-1,TGTGCCAGCAGCCACTTCTCTAGTTCAGCCAGGAATGAGCAGTTCTTC,CASSHFSSSARNEQFF
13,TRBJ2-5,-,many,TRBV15,TGTGCCACCAAGGAGGGGGCGACCGAGACCCAGTACTTC,CATKEGATETQYF
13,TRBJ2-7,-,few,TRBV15,TGTGCCACCAGCGGCGAGAGTTTGGGTGAGCAGTACTTC,CATSGESLGEQYF
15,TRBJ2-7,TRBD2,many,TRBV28,TGTGCCAGCAGTTTATCTGCGGGAGGGCCGGGTGAGCAGTACTTC,CASSLSAGGPGEQYF
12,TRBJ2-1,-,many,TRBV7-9,TGTGCCAGCAGCGCGGGGCTCGATGAGCAGTTCTTC,CASSAGLDEQFF
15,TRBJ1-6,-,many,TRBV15,TGTGCCACCAGCAGAGATCGGGTCCAGAATTCACCCCTCCACTTT,CATSRDRVQNSPLHF
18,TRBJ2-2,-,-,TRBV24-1,TGTGCCACCAGTGACCCTCCCCGCCGGGACACGAAAACCGGGGAGCTGTTTTTT,CATSDPPRRDTKTGELFF
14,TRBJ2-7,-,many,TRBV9,TGTGCCAGCAGCGTAGGAATGTTCAACTACGAGCAGTACTTC,CASSVGMFNYEQYF
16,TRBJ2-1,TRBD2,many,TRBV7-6,TGTGCCAGCAGCTTAGAGACTAGCGGGAGCGGCAATGAGCAGTTCTTC,CASSLETSGSGNEQFF
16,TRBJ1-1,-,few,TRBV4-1,TGCGCCAGCAGCCAAGTCCCCGGACACCTGTTGAGTGAAGCTTTCTTT,CASSQVPGHLLSEAFF
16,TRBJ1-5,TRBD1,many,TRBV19,TGTGCCAGTAGGCACCCGGGACAGGGGAATAATCAGCCCCAGCATTTT,CASRHPGQGNNQPQHF
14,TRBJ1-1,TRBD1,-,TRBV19,TGTGCCAGTAGGTTCCGGGACAGCGACACTGAAGCTTTCTTT,CASRFRDSDTEAFF
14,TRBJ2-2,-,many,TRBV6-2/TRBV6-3,TGTGCCAGCAGTTACTCGCTTCTAACCGGGGAGCTGTTTTTT,CASSYSLLTGELFF
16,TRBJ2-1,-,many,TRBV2,TGTGCCAGCAGTGAGGGTGCGAATTCTTTAAACAATGAGCAGTTCTTC,CASSEGANSLNNEQFF
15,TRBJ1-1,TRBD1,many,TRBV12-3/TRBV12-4,TGTGCCAGCAGTCCACAGACAGGGCTGAACACTGAAGCTTTCTTT,CASSPQTGLNTEAFF
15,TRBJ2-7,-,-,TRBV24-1,TGTGCCACCAGTGAGGCCGGCGCGGGATCCTACGAGCAGTACTTC,CATSEAGAGSYEQYF
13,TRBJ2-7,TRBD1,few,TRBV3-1,TGTGCCAGCAGCCAAGCAGGGGGCATCGAGCAGTACTTC,CASSQAGGIEQYF
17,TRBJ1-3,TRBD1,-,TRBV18,TGTGCCAGCTCACCACCGGACAGGGGAAGGGTTGGAAACACCATATATTTT,CASSPPDRGRVGNTIYF
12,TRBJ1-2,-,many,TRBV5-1,TGCGCCAGCAGTCCTACTTCCTATGGCTACACCTTC,CASSPTSYGYTF
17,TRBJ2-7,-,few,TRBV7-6,TGTGCCAGCAGCTCGAAGATAGACAGGTCGCGAGCTTACGAGCAGTACTTC,CASSSKIDRSRAYEQYF
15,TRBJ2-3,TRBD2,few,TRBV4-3,TGCGCCAGCAGCCAAGATAGTAGCGGGTCAGATACGCAGTATTTT,CASSQDSSGSDTQYF
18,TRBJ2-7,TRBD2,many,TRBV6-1,TGTGCCAGCAGTCGATCCGGGACTAGCGGAGTTTATACCTACGAGCAGTACTTC,CASSRSGTSGVYTYEQYF